This TCR beta chain was identified in a study of T-cell memory formation after mild COVID-19. Germline CDR1 and CDR2: GTSNPN and SVGIG (reference sequence). This CDR3 spans 11 amino acids. V gave up 0 bases and J gave up 13 bases, with 10 bases separating them. One entry per CDR3 protein results from TCRdb running MiXCR on the 5' RACE reads. The sample lists approximately 250,000 distinct CDR3 sequences; roughly 17% were seen once. This TCR was recovered from a man aged 18 to 29 who had mild COVID-19 (a few samples of this study predate the infection). Cell type and time point are not known. The chain couples TRBV30 to TRBJ2-1, with a possible D match to TRBD1 (6 bases). Sequencing was done on a sample of PBMCs or a T cell subset sorted from them (not recorded which). CDR3 sequence: CAWSVGRGQFF. The CDR3 nucleotides read TGTGCCTGGAGTGTAGGCAGGGGACAGTTCTTC.